This entry concerns a single T cell receptor (beta chain). These data originate in a study of blood T cell repertoires in COVID-19. Study details: The United States, Italy and Spain were the sources of the acute and convalescent COVID-19 samples. The cDNA or gDNA used as material had been derived from T cells, B-cell-depleted T cells, or PBMCs.

Unmatched junction bases numbered 7, after V lost 10 bases and J lost 5 bases. This CDR3 spans 12 amino acids. Germline CDR1 reads ENHRY; CDR2 reads SYGVKD. Authors' data handling: Estimation of nucleated cell counts relied on the amplification of reference gene primers. Sequencing was performed with immunoSEQ multiplex PCR; in TCRdb, only in-frame clones are kept and a portion is missing. The D gene and trimming were derived from the DNA, and the V and J assignments and clone size from that table. The table has around 94,000 clones, around four fifths seen once. V gene TRBV10-3 combines with J gene TRBJ2-5; 7 nucleotides match TRBD2. The sample taken for sequencing was peripheral blood. This clonotype originated in a man in his forties with active or convalescent COVID-19. CDR3 residues: CATSGRGETQYF. The CDR3, as DNA: TGTGCCACCTCGGGGCGGGGGGAGACCCAGTACTTC.